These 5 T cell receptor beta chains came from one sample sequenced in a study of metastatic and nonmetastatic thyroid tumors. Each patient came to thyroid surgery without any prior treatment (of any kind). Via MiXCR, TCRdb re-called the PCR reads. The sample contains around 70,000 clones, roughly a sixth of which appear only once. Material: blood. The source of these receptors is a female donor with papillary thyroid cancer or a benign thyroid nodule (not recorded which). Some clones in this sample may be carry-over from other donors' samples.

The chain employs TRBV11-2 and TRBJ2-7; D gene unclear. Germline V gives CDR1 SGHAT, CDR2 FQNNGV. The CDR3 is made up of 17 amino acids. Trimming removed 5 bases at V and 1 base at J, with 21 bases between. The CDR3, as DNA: TGTGCCAGCAGCCCCCGAGGTGGGGTCGGCCAATCCTACGAGCAGTACTTC. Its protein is CASSPRGGVGQSYEQYF.

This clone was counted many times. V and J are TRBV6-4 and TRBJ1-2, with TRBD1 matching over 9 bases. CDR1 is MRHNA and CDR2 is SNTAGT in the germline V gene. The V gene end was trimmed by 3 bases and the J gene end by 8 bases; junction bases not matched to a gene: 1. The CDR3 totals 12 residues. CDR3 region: CASSEQGAGYTF. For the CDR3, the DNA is TGTGCCAGCAGTGAACAGGGGGCAGGCTACACCTTC.

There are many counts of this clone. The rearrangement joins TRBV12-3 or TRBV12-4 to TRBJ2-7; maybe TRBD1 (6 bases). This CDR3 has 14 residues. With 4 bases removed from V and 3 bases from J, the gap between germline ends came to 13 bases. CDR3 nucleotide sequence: TGTGCCAGCAGTTGGGGGCACAGGGTCTACGAGCAGTACTTC. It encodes CASSWGHRVYEQYF.

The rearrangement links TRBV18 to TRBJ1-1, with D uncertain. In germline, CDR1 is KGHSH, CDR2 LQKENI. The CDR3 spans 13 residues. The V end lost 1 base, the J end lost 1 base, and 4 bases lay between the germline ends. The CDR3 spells CASSPQGNTEAFF. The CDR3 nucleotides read TGTGCCAGCTCACCACAGGGGAACACTGAAGCTTTCTTT. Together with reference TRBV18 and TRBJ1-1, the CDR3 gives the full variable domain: NAGVMQNPRHLVRRRGQEARLRCSPMKGHSHVYWYRQLPEEGLKFMVYLQKENIIDESGMPKERFSAEFPKEGPSILRIQQVVRGDSAAYFCASSPQGNTEAFFGQGTRLTVV.

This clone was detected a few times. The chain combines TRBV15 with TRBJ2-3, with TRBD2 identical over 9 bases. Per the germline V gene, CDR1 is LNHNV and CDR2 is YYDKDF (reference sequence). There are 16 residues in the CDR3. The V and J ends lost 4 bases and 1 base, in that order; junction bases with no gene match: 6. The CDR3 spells CATSTIAGVGTDTQYF. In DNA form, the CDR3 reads TGTGCCACCAGCACTATAGCGGGAGTGGGCACAGATACGCAGTATTTT.